This T cell receptor (beta chain) was documented in a study of T cells after posttransplantation cyclophosphamide. Overall study results and limits: Later blood repertoires were often dominated by clones from the donor CD8+ memory compartment. Skin or GI-infiltrating T cells shared few TRB sequences with blood.

About this clone itself: The antigen remains unidentified.

The V end was cut by 2 bases, the J end by 0 bases, with 9 bases between. The CDR3 runs to 14 residues. Germline V lookup: CDR1 SGHRS, CDR2 YFSETQ. The assay was immunoSEQ multiplex PCR, and TCRdb's table has in-frame clones only and misses some. The sample shows 66,000 or so clones, about 94% of them seen only once. The chain is built from TRBV5-1 and TRBJ2-7; D not resolved. The sequencing sample was made of PBMCs. The source is a woman aged 25 to 39 in good health and a related stem cell transplant donor. The CDR3 DNA is TGCGCCAGCAGCTTAGTAGGTGGCTCCTACGAGCAGTACTTC. It yields the protein CASSLVGGSYEQYF.